This T cell receptor beta chain is from a study of blood T cell repertoires in COVID-19. Background on the study: Sites across the United States, Italy and Spain contributed samples from acute and convalescent COVID-19.

Under the authors' procedure: Researchers report that nucleated cell counts were estimated from reference gene primer amplification. Generated by immunoSEQ multiplex PCR, the TCRdb table keeps only in-frame clones and is missing some. The D gene and trimming were derived from the DNA, and the V and J assignments and clone size from that table. The data contain about 140,000 clones, just under 80% of them singletons. Sequenced material: peripheral blood. The receptor was derived from a woman aged 55-69 years with acute or convalescent COVID-19.

In nucleotides, the CDR3 is TGTGCCAGCAGTCGGGACAGGACGACTTACGGTGAGCAGTTCTTC. Translation gives CASSRDRTTYGEQFF. The chain combines TRBV6-5 with TRBJ2-1; 8 nucleotides agree with TRBD1. The CDR3 runs to 15 residues. The trim removed 5 bases at V and 9 bases at J, leaving 12 bases unmatched. Germline V lookup: CDR1 MNHEY, CDR2 SVGAGI.